Listed here are 24 T cell receptor beta chains from one sample, sequenced in a study of T-cell memory formation after mild COVID-19. TCRdb reprocessed the 5' RACE reads via MiXCR and lists one record per CDR3 protein. The repertoire holds approximately 300,000 distinct CDR3 sequences, with approximately 8.4% as singletons. Sequenced sample: PBMCs or a T cell subset sorted from them (not recorded which). The receptors come from a young man who had mild COVID-19 (a few samples of this study predate the infection). Cell type and time point are not known.

This clonotype was seen repeatedly, ten times or more. The rearrangement joins TRBV6-5 to TRBJ1-2, with D possibly matching TRBD1 (5 bases). Per germline, CDR1 MNHEY and CDR2 SVGAGI. The CDR3 extends over 15 amino acids. Trimming stripped 2 bases from V and 8 bases from J, with 18 bases between. Here the CDR3 DNA reads TGTGCCAGCAGTTACGCCATTCAGGGAGGTAACGGCTACACCTTC. This encodes CASSYAIQGGNGYTF.

The chain employs TRBV2 and TRBJ2-7; no firm D call. This CDR3 has 16 residues. Trimming removed 1 base from V and 0 bases from J, with 13 bases in between. Germline CDR1 SNHLY, CDR2 FYNNEI. CDR3 nucleotide sequence: TGTGCCAGCAGTGAAGGTTCCGGGCGTCACTCCTACGAGCAGTACTTC. As protein: CASSEGSGRHSYEQYF.

This sequence joins TRBV7-2 and TRBJ2-3; the match to TRBD1 covers 10 bases. Germline CDR1 is SGHTA and CDR2 is FQGNSA. This CDR3 contains 17 residues. Trimming cost V 5 bases and J 4 bases; bases outside gene matches: 12. This CDR3 reads CASSTAPGQGTADTQYF. The CDR3 region has the DNA TGTGCCAGCAGCACCGCCCCGGGACAGGGGACCGCAGATACGCAGTATTTT.

V and J are TRBV7-2 and TRBJ2-7; TRBD2 matches at 8 bases. V lost 3 bases and J lost 2; bases outside the gene matches: 3. This CDR3 is built from 14 residues. CDR1 is SGHTA, CDR2 FQGNSA, per germline. CDR3 bases: TGTGCCAGCAGCTTGGGCGGGGGGCCCTACGAGCAGTACGTC. Protein: CASSLGGGPYEQYV.

V usage is TRBV5-5 and J usage is TRBJ1-1; 10 nucleotides agree with TRBD1. The CDR3 runs 20 residues. Germline CDR1 is SGHKS and CDR2 is YYEKEE (reference sequence). Trimming removed 4 bases from V and 5 bases from J; junction bases left unmatched: 23. DNA of the CDR3: TGTGCCAGCAGCCCGATAAAATCTGCCGGGACAGGGGCCGATTGGACTGAAGCTTTCTTT. Amino acids: CASSPIKSAGTGADWTEAFF.

There are many counts of this clonotype. The genes are TRBV7-2 and TRBJ2-7, with D perhaps TRBD1 or TRBD2 (5 bases each). CDR3 size: 15 residues. The germline V and J ends were trimmed by 4 bases and 3 bases, with 16 bases remaining between them. The germline V gene encodes CDR1 SGHTA and CDR2 FQGNSA. The CDR3 protein is CASSSVLGTRYEQYF. CDR3 nucleotides: TGTGCCAGCAGCTCCGTGCTCGGGACCCGCTACGAGCAGTACTTC.

This clonotype was found many times. The chain joins TRBV20-1 to TRBJ2-2, with no clear D. V lost 3 bases and J 10 bases, leaving 12 bases between the germline ends. The CDR3 sequence is 12 residues long. From germline, CDR1 is DFQATT and CDR2 SNEGSKA (reference sequence). This chain's CDR3 is CSASLLYEELFF. The CDR3 nucleotides read TGCAGTGCTAGTTTGCTATACGAGGAGCTGTTTTTT.

The table lists this clonotype with a few counts. The chain employs TRBV7-2 and TRBJ2-7; D is uncertain. Per germline, CDR1 SGHTA and CDR2 FQGNSA. The CDR3 covers 14 residues. The V gene lost 1 base and the J gene lost 0 bases, with 7 bases spanning the gap. The CDR3 coding sequence is TGTGCCAGCAGCTTAGACGGGTTCTCCTACGAGCAGTACTTC. Amino acid sequence: CASSLDGFSYEQYF.

This clonotype has just a few counts. J is TRBJ1-5 and V is TRBV4-1; a weak D match, TRBD1 (6 bases). Trimming took off 3 bases at V and 1 base at J, with 10 bases between the two ends. Germline V gene sequence: CDR1 MGHRA, CDR2 YSYEKL. CDR3 length: 15 residues. As DNA, the CDR3 is TGCGCCAGCAGCCAGGCTACAGGGAGCAATCAGCCCCAGCATTTT. Translation gives CASSQATGSNQPQHF.

This clonotype was recorded a few times. This chain joins TRBV7-2 and TRBJ1-2; TRBD1 matches at 7 bases. Per the germline V gene, CDR1 is SGHTA and CDR2 is FQGNSA. V lost 1 base, J lost 2 bases, and 4 bases stayed unmatched. The CDR3 contains 15 residues. The CDR3 loop reads CASSLGQGLNYGYTF. The DNA of the CDR3 is TGTGCCAGCAGCTTAGGACAGGGCCTCAACTATGGCTACACCTTC.

The rearrangement joins TRBV27 to TRBJ1-1, with a weak D call TRBD1 (6 bases). This CDR3 contains 14 residues. In germline, CDR1 is MNHEY, CDR2 SMNVEV (reference sequence). Trimming cost V 2 bases and J 4 bases, with 11 bases left between them. This chain's CDR3 is CASSLQGIGTEAFF. The CDR3 nucleotides are TGTGCCAGCAGTTTACAGGGGATTGGCACTGAAGCTTTCTTT.

This clonotype has more than one count but fewer than ten. The chain is built from TRBV7-6 and TRBJ1-2, with a tentative D call TRBD1 (5 bases). From germline, CDR1 is SGHVS and CDR2 FNYEAQ. Between the trimmed V and J ends, which lost 1 base and 8 bases, there was a span of 17 bases. The CDR3 has 15 amino acids. This chain's CDR3 is CASSLEAGPTGGYTF. The CDR3 nucleotides are TGTGCCAGCAGCTTAGAGGCAGGGCCGACGGGAGGCTACACCTTC.

This clonotype has more than one count but fewer than ten. The chain joins TRBV6-6 to TRBJ1-6; D perhaps matches TRBD1 (6 bases). The CDR3 length is 17 residues. From germline, CDR1 is MNHNY and CDR2 SVGAGI (reference sequence). The V gene lost 0 bases and the J gene lost 0 bases, with 9 bases spanning the gap. CDR3 sequence reads: CASSYSGTSSYNSPLHF. The CDR3 DNA is TGTGCCAGCAGTTACTCGGGGACAAGCTCCTATAATTCACCCCTCCACTTT.

This clonotype showed up just a few times. This chain joins TRBV27 and TRBJ1-2; D is unresolved. The V end lost 6 bases, the J end lost 9 bases, and 14 bases lay between the germline ends. CDR1 MNHEY and CDR2 SMNVEV come from the germline V gene (reference sequence). The CDR3 covers 12 residues. The CDR3 DNA reads as TGTGCCAGCAGAAACCAGGCTTTGAGCTACACCTTC. This translates into CASRNQALSYTF.

V and J are TRBV4-3 and TRBJ2-3; weak D call: TRBD2 (6 bases). Germline lookup yields CDR1 LGHNA and CDR2 YSLEER. The germline V and J ends were trimmed by 0 bases and 2 bases, with 12 bases remaining between them. The CDR3 has 16 residues. The CDR3 reads CASSQDSGSYTDTQYF. CDR3 coding DNA: TGCGCCAGCAGCCAAGATAGCGGTTCCTACACAGATACGCAGTATTTT.

This clonotype was recorded once. This chain connects TRBV27 to TRBJ1-6; TRBD1 might be the D (5 bases). V shed 3 bases and J shed 11 bases, with 14 bases lying between them. The CDR3 has 14 amino acids. Germline loops: CDR1 MNHEY, CDR2 SMNVEV (reference sequence). CDR3 sequence reads: CASSFTHPGTPLHF. CDR3 bases: TGTGCCAGCAGTTTTACCCACCCAGGGACACCCCTCCACTTT.

This clonotype occurred a few times. J is TRBJ1-1 and V is TRBV7-8; possibly TRBD1 for D (6 bases). The CDR3 consists of 14 residues. The V and J ends lost 2 bases and 4 bases respectively, with 11 bases between them. The germline CDR1 and CDR2 sequences are SGHVS and FQNEAQ. CDR3 region: CASSLRPQGTEAFF. Here the CDR3 DNA reads TGTGCCAGCAGCTTACGGCCACAGGGCACTGAAGCTTTCTTT.

This clonotype showed up just a few times. This chain connects TRBV6-2 or TRBV6-3 to TRBJ1-4; TRBD1 matches at 7 bases. The CDR3 runs to 14 residues. Looked up from germline, CDR1 is MNHEY and CDR2 is SVGEGT. Trimming cost V 6 bases and J 2 bases; bases outside gene matches: 3. The CDR3 nucleotides read TGTGCCAGCAGACTAGGGGGCACTAATGAAAAACTGTTTTTT. Translation: CASRLGGTNEKLFF.

This clonotype turned up a few times. This chain joins TRBV7-2 and TRBJ2-1; possible D gene TRBD1, 6 bases. Trimming stripped 5 bases from V and 1 base from J, with 15 bases between. The CDR3 is made up of 16 amino acids. Germline CDR1 reads SGHTA; CDR2 reads FQGNSA. The CDR3 reads CASSRAGTRSYNEQFF. CDR3 sequence (DNA): TGTGCCAGCAGCCGGGCCGGGACACGATCCTACAATGAGCAGTTCTTC.

This clonotype was seen ten or more times. The rearrangement joins TRBV28 to TRBJ2-7; 7 bases fit TRBD2. Germline V gene data show CDR1 as MDHEN and CDR2 as SYDVKM. The CDR3 is 17 residues long. The V segment lost 7 bases and the J segment 3 bases; nucleotides outside the gene matches: 18. The CDR3: CASNAGGWAPPFYEQYV. CDR3 DNA sequence: TGTGCCAGCAACGCCGGGGGGTGGGCACCGCCATTCTACGAGCAGTACGTC.

There are a few counts of this clonotype. The gene calls are TRBV10-3 and TRBJ2-3; 7 bases are a match to TRBD2. Germline CDR1 and CDR2: ENHRY and SYGVKD. The V segment lost 8 bases and the J segment 4 bases; nucleotides outside the gene matches: 9. The CDR3 has 14 residues. In DNA, the CDR3 is TGTGCCATCGTTGCGGGGGTAGGAGCAGATACGCAGTATTTT. This gives the protein CAIVAGVGADTQYF.

The genes are TRBV4-2 and TRBJ2-1, with D possibly TRBD1 on 6 matching bases. The CDR3 loop spans 16 amino acids. Germline V gene lookup returns CDR1 LGHNA and CDR2 YNFKEQ. With 3 bases removed from V and 0 bases from J, the gap between germline ends came to 12 bases. The CDR3 bases are TGTGCCAGCAGCCAGTCGACAGGACGCTCCTACAATGAGCAGTTCTTC. Residues: CASSQSTGRSYNEQFF.

The V call is TRBV5-1, the J call TRBJ2-3; D is uncertain. Between the trimmed V and J ends, which lost 2 bases and 0 bases, there was a span of 13 bases. The V gene's germline CDR1 is SGHRS and CDR2 YFSETQ. The CDR3 is 16 amino acids. The CDR3 DNA reads as TGCGCCAGCAGCTTCGGTGTGGGTTCTAGCACAGATACGCAGTATTTT. Translated: CASSFGVGSSTDTQYF.

At least ten counts were recorded for this clonotype. CDR3 residues: CASSPEDGLKNIQYF. CDR3 in DNA: TGCGCCAGCAGTCCCGAGGACGGGTTGAAAAACATTCAGTACTTC. The chain links TRBV10-2 to TRBJ2-4; D gene unclear. Germline V gene data show CDR1 as WSHSY and CDR2 as SAAADI. The V gene lost 5 bases and the J gene lost 4 bases, with 15 bases spanning the gap. The CDR3 is made up of 15 amino acids.